Listed here are 26 T cell receptor beta chains from one sample, sequenced in a study of CD8+CD57+ T cells in acquired aplastic anemia. Whoever was chosen for sequencing had shown CD8+CD57+ cell expansion by flow cytometry. Profiling of TCR beta VDJ combinations and CDR3 sequences used genomic DNA as template. Via MiXCR, TCRdb re-called the reads, giving one row per CDR3 protein. The top ten clones hold roughly 60% of a sample with roughly 98,000 distinct CDR3 sequences, roughly 70% of them seen once. Input material: sorted CD4+, CD8+, or CD8+CD57+ T cells (not recorded which) from PBMCs. The receptor set was obtained from a human donor with aplastic anemia.

The rearrangement links TRBV19 to TRBJ1-2; no definite D call. V dropped 1 base and J dropped 8 bases, with 11 bases sitting between them. Germline CDR1 reads LNHDA; CDR2 reads SQIVND (reference sequence). The CDR3 length is 13 residues. The CDR3 loop is CASSIGGGKGYTF. The CDR3 nucleotides are TGTGCCAGTAGTATAGGCGGCGGTAAGGGCTACACCTTC.

The chain carries TRBV9 and TRBJ2-3; D is undetermined. This CDR3 is built from 16 residues. V was cut by 0 bases and J by 1 base, with 12 bases left in between. Germline lookup yields CDR1 SGDLS and CDR2 YYNGEE. CDR3 coding DNA: TGTGCCAGCAGCGTAGACCAAGGTCGGGGCACAGATACGCAGTATTTT. Residues: CASSVDQGRGTDTQYF.

This chain uses TRBV20-1 with TRBJ2-7; 11 positions match TRBD2. The CDR3 loop spans 14 amino acids. The germline CDR1 and CDR2 sequences are DFQATT and SNEGSKA (reference sequence). V lost 0 bases and J lost 5; bases outside the gene matches: 3. The CDR3 region is CSARDSGRADEQYF. CDR3 DNA: TGCAGTGCTAGAGATAGCGGGAGGGCCGACGAGCAGTACTTC.

The CDR3 DNA reads TGTGCCAGCAGCCAGGAGAGGTGGACAGATACGCAGTATTTT. Its protein is CASSQERWTDTQYF. The chain has TRBV7-2 and TRBJ2-3; D is undetermined. The germline V and J ends were trimmed by 5 bases and 3 bases, with 12 bases remaining between them. This CDR3 is built from 14 residues. The V gene's germline CDR1 is SGHTA and CDR2 FQGNSA. Supplemented by reference TRBV7-2 and TRBJ2-3, the full variable domain reads GAGVSQSPSNKVTEKGKDVELRCDPISGHTALYWYRQSLGQGLEFLIYFQGNSAPDKSGLPSDRFSAERTGGSVSTLTIQRTQQEDSAVYLCASSQERWTDTQYFGPGTRLTVL.

The rearrangement links TRBV6-1 to TRBJ1-2; 8 bases fit TRBD1. The germline V gene has CDR1 MNHNS and CDR2 SASEGT. After removal of 7 bases from V and 7 bases from J, the junction contained 11 bases not matched to a gene. The CDR3 is 14 residues long. DNA of the CDR3: TGTGCCAGCACATACACAGGGGGTGGCGGTGGCTACACCTTC. As protein: CASTYTGGGGGYTF.

This clonotype was counted between two and nine times. The V and J genes are TRBV10-3 and TRBJ2-3, with 7 bases that match TRBD2. The V and J ends lost 2 bases and 1 base, in that order; junction bases with no gene match: 3. The CDR3 length is 15 residues. Germline V gives CDR1 ENHRY, CDR2 SYGVKD. The CDR3 region has the DNA TGTGCCATCAGTGAGCTTGCGGGGGGCACAGATACGCAGTATTTT. It translates to CAISELAGGTDTQYF.

V gene TRBV6-1 combines with J gene TRBJ2-7; 11 bases match TRBD1. This CDR3 spans 14 amino acids. With V trimmed by 8 bases and J by 6 bases, 9 bases remained unmatched. CDR1 MNHNS and CDR2 SASEGT come from the germline V gene. This CDR3 is CASGTWTGGSEQYF. CDR3 nucleotide sequence: TGTGCCAGCGGAACGTGGACAGGGGGCAGCGAGCAGTACTTC.

This clonotype was observed once. The chain couples TRBV15 to TRBJ2-3, with D unresolved. Germline CDR1 and CDR2: LNHNV and YYDKDF (reference sequence). V lost 3 bases to trimming and J lost 6 bases, with 10 bases between them. The CDR3 has 13 residues. CDR3 amino acids: CATSSELVDTQYF. Here the CDR3 DNA reads TGTGCCACCAGCAGTGAGCTCGTGGATACGCAGTATTTT.

V usage is TRBV20-1 and J usage is TRBJ1-1; perhaps TRBD1 as D (5 bases). CDR3 length equals 11 residues. Germline V gene lookup returns CDR1 DFQATT and CDR2 SNEGSKA (reference sequence). The CDR3 coding sequence is TGCAGCCTTAGGGGGAACACTGAAGCTTTCTTT. This encodes CSLRGNTEAFF.

V usage is TRBV20-1 and J usage is TRBJ2-7, with 11 bases that match TRBD2. After removal of 5 bases from V and 0 bases from J, the junction contained 9 bases not matched to a gene. The CDR3 extends over 16 amino acids. Germline assignment: CDR1 DFQATT and CDR2 SNEGSKA (reference sequence). CDR3 nucleotides: TGCAGTGCTGGGGGAGGGCTAGCGGGGGGCTCCTACGAGCAGTACTTC. It yields the protein CSAGGGLAGGSYEQYF.

CDR3 in DNA: TGTGCCAGCAGCGGGACAGTACCCACCTACGAGCAGTACTTC. It codes for CASSGTVPTYEQYF. This sequence joins TRBV5-6 and TRBJ2-7, with 7 bases matching TRBD1. The CDR3 length is 14 residues. J lost 2 bases, V lost 4 bases, and 6 bases had no gene match. Germline CDR1 is SGHDT and CDR2 is YYEEEE.

The rearrangement uses TRBV15 and TRBJ2-5; D remains unclear. Germline loops: CDR1 LNHNV, CDR2 YYDKDF (reference sequence). V shed 0 bases and J shed 5 bases, with 7 bases lying between them. This CDR3 has 13 amino acids. The CDR3 is CATSRDGVETQYF. The CDR3 DNA reads TGTGCCACCAGCAGAGATGGAGTTGAGACCCAGTACTTC.

This clonotype was seen repeatedly, ten times or more. J is TRBJ2-7 and V is TRBV7-9, with D perhaps TRBD2 (6 bases). The CDR3 consists of 14 residues. V was clipped by 1 base and J by 1 base, with 8 bases between them. Germline CDR1 is SEHNR and CDR2 is FQNEAQ (reference sequence). DNA for the CDR3: TGTGCCAGCAGCTTAGACGGGGGATCCTACGAGCAGTACTTC. It encodes CASSLDGGSYEQYF.

The chain recombines TRBV6-4 with TRBJ2-1, with 7 bases aligning to TRBD1. This CDR3 is 14 amino acids long. J gave up 6 bases and V 5 bases, and 7 bases lay outside the gene matches. Germline V gene sequence: CDR1 MRHNA, CDR2 SNTAGT. The CDR3 is CASSPGTEGNEQFF. CDR3 sequence (DNA): TGTGCCAGCAGTCCCGGGACAGAGGGCAATGAGCAGTTCTTC.

Only a few counts were recorded for this clonotype. The V and J genes are TRBV6-1 and TRBJ2-3; 10 nucleotides match TRBD1. J was trimmed by 3 bases and V by 8 bases; bases with no gene match: 14. CDR1 MNHNS and CDR2 SASEGT come from the germline V gene. The CDR3 runs to 17 residues. For the CDR3, the DNA is TGTGCCAGCGCCAGGGACAGGGGATTTGTAATGACAGATACGCAGTATTTT. Translating it yields CASARDRGFVMTDTQYF.

This chain links TRBV7-3 with TRBJ2-7, with 13 bases identical to TRBD2. This CDR3 is built from 16 residues. Germline assignment: CDR1 SGHTA and CDR2 FQGTGA. The trim removed 4 bases at V and 6 bases at J, leaving 9 bases unmatched. In DNA form, the CDR3 reads TGTGCCAGCAGCTCAGGACTAGCGGGAGACCGACGCGAGCAGTACTTC. Amino acid sequence: CASSSGLAGDRREQYF.

The V gene is TRBV7-9, the J gene TRBJ2-7; 7 bases line up with TRBD2. This CDR3 is 14 amino acids long. Germline-derived CDR1 and CDR2 are SEHNR and FQNEAQ (reference sequence). J gave up 4 bases and V 5 bases, and 8 bases lay outside the gene matches. The CDR3 region is CASSRGERDYEQYF. The CDR3 coding sequence is TGTGCCAGCAGCAGGGGAGAGCGGGATTACGAGCAGTACTTC.

Ten or more counts support this clonotype. V and J are TRBV2 and TRBJ1-1; D not resolved. Germline V CDR1 and CDR2: SNHLY, FYNNEI. The V and J ends lost 6 bases and 1 base respectively, with 9 bases between them. The CDR3 totals 13 residues. This CDR3 reads CASSVGGNTEAFF. CDR3 DNA: TGTGCCAGCAGCGTAGGCGGGAACACTGAAGCTTTCTTT.

J is TRBJ1-6 and V is TRBV28, with D possibly TRBD1 on 6 matching bases. This CDR3 comprises 13 residues. CDR1 is MDHEN, CDR2 SYDVKM, per germline. The CDR3 loop reads CGSDSSYNSPLHF. The CDR3 DNA sequence: TGTGGTTCGGACAGCTCCTATAATTCACCCCTCCACTTT.

This chain uses TRBV24-1 with TRBJ2-7; D is uncertain. The ends were cut back, 1 base at V and 0 bases at J, with 9 bases in the middle. Per the germline V gene, CDR1 is KGHDR and CDR2 is SFDVKD. CDR3 length equals 15 residues. The CDR3 sequence is CATSDLKGNSYEQYF. DNA for the CDR3: TGTGCCACCAGTGATTTAAAGGGTAACTCCTACGAGCAGTACTTC.

The chain couples TRBV7-9 to TRBJ1-6, with D tentatively TRBD1 (5 bases). This CDR3 spans 14 amino acids. V lost 3 bases, J lost 9 bases, and 12 bases lay in between. CDR1 SEHNR and CDR2 FQNEAQ come from the germline V gene (reference sequence). The CDR3 protein is CASSFAGRASPLHF. The CDR3, as DNA: TGTGCCAGCAGCTTCGCAGGGCGAGCTTCACCCCTCCACTTT.

The V and J genes are TRBV7-2 and TRBJ2-7; D is perhaps TRBD2 (6 bases). The V gene's germline CDR1 is SGHTA and CDR2 FQGNSA. Trimming pared 0 bases from V and 4 bases from J, leaving 13 bases between. This CDR3 spans 15 amino acids. For the CDR3, the DNA is TGTGCCAGCAGCTTAGCTAGGCGGGGAGGATACGAGCAGTACTTC. This gives the protein CASSLARRGGYEQYF.

J is TRBJ2-2 and V is TRBV4-2; perhaps TRBD1 as D (6 bases). V was pared by 5 bases and J by 6 bases, with 22 bases between. Germline CDR1 reads LGHNA; CDR2 reads YNFKEQ. The CDR3 has 17 residues. The CDR3 coding sequence is TGTGCCAGCAGCATCTACTCGACAGGTCCCAATTCCGGGGAGCTGTTTTTT. Amino acid sequence: CASSIYSTGPNSGELFF.

This chain uses TRBV20-1 with TRBJ2-1; the D is unclear. Per germline, CDR1 DFQATT and CDR2 SNEGSKA (reference sequence). Between the trimmed V and J ends, which lost 6 bases and 8 bases, there was a span of 11 bases. The CDR3 runs to 11 residues. CDR3 nucleotide sequence: TGCAGTGCCCCGCGGATCGATGAGCAGTTCTTC. It encodes CSAPRIDEQFF.

In this sample, this clonotype turned up a few times. CDR3 sequence: CASSLKSGEQYF. The CDR3 nucleotides read TGTGCCAGCAGCTTAAAGTCAGGGGAGCAGTACTTC. V is TRBV7-6 and J is TRBJ2-7; D is perhaps TRBD1 (5 bases). This CDR3 region has 12 residues. Looked up from germline, CDR1 is SGHVS and CDR2 is FNYEAQ. Trimming took 2 bases from V and 7 from J, leaving 9 bases between them.

This chain connects TRBV24-1 to TRBJ2-5; D is perhaps TRBD1 (7 bases). This CDR3 contains 14 residues. Germline CDR1 and CDR2: KGHDR and SFDVKD. The V end was cut by 7 bases, the J end by 3 bases, with 14 bases between. CDR3 in DNA: TGTGCCACCAGGGGCAGGGGGGCTAAAGAGACCCAGTACTTC. It is translated as CATRGRGAKETQYF.